This TCR beta chain emerged from a study of shared clonotypes between healthy human individuals. Genomic DNA, for the unsorted samples, came from about 90 million PBMCs. Findings of the study overall: The study drew on few donors, limiting represented genetic and exposure-history diversity.

Some clones are missing from TCRdb's copy, which holds only in-frame ones; the method was immunoSEQ multiplex PCR. Among more than 450,000 clones listed, 79% were seen once. V was clipped by 2 bases and J by 6 bases, with 13 bases between them. Germline values: CDR1 MNHNY, CDR2 SVGAGI (reference sequence). CDR3 length equals 14 residues. In regard to this clone: The antigen is undetermined.

The sample consisted of PBMCs. This TCR was sampled from a woman aged 40 to 50 in good health. Some clones in this sample may be carry-over from other donors' samples. The chain has TRBV6-6 and TRBJ1-1; weak D call: TRBD1 (5 bases). This CDR3 reads CASSYRQRRAEAFF. The CDR3 DNA reads TGTGCCAGCAGTTACCGACAGCGGAGGGCTGAAGCTTTCTTT.